The present entry profiles one T cell receptor beta chain with its context. The data derive from a study of blood T cell repertoires in COVID-19. This CDR3 has 14 amino acids. CDR1 KGHDR and CDR2 SFDVKD come from the germline V gene. Trimming stripped 7 bases from V and 11 bases from J, with 19 bases between. Sequencing used immunoSEQ multiplex PCR; TCRdb keeps in-frame clones, though not all of them. The sample lists 200,000 to 250,000 clones; about 90% were seen once. The rearrangement uses TRBV24-1 and TRBJ1-4; D call uncertain. The sequence derives from a man younger than 35 with active or convalescent COVID-19. The sample taken for sequencing was peripheral blood. The CDR3 DNA sequence: TGTGCCACCAGCCCCACCCGCACCCCGGAGAAACTGTTTTTT. Translation: CATSPTRTPEKLFF.